What follows is one TCR beta chain and its context. The clone's antigen remains unknown. Per-base quality was not reported, and no clone a single base away is much larger than it. The data are from a study of cytomegalovirus exposure and HLA in healthy donors (dated by TCRdb to about 2017). For the study in its entirety: An earlier analysis of fewer than 750 of the donors reported 276 Gb of sequence data and around 120 million unique TCR beta sequences obtained from 150 million to 200 million T cells. Using immunosequencing, the study profiled T cell repertoires from fewer than 700 subjects and related those repertoires to cytomegalovirus serostatus. Of the 398 genotyped donors, around 81% fell in the genetic ancestry cluster associated with self-reported Caucasian donors. In the later analysis, no new phenotypic data were used to find candidate immune exposures; instead, reliance was placed on TCR beta sequences and their occurrence across donors. Along with the roughly 700-subject first cohort, a separate validation cohort of around 120 different subjects was used. High-throughput TCR immunosequencing, statistical association of individual TCRs with disease status, and machine learning were combined to predict cytomegalovirus infection status. On average, about 240,000 unique TCR beta nucleotide sequences were sequenced per donor among fewer than 500 genotyped donors of the cohort, with roughly 18% of those sequences being non-productive. Every discovery cohort repertoire had been produced on one sequencing platform. Donor age, sex, ethnicity and CMV serostatus were collected together with the repertoire data. The study was designed to test whether signatures of past pathogen exposure could be identified by cataloging public T cell receptors. Both class I and class II loci were covered by HLA typing, at four-digit resolution. The number of donors typed differed by locus, with roughly 620-630 for A, B, C, DRB1 and DQB1, around 500 for DQA1, over 600 for DPA1, and around 430 for DPB1. Approximately 310 gigabases of sequencing data and roughly 90 million unique TCR sequences were included in an early release covering roughly 700 HLA-typed donors. An earlier analysis of approximately 500 of the donors applied high-throughput TCR beta sequencing to assess whether each TCR beta V gene segment acted as functional or pseudogenic. Genome-wide SNP genotypes for about 55% of the 666 donors were used in a later genetic analysis, which treated that subset as a discovery cohort. A later analysis re-analyzed previously published TCR beta repertoires from 600 to 850 donors and added high-resolution HLA genotyping to study TCR occurrence patterns. About five DR-DQ haplotypes were handled as single units for association and clustering, since linkage in the cohort was strong.

Paper-wide results and their limitations: The classifier was reported to diagnose cytomegalovirus status with high specificity and sensitivity in both the original cohort and the validation cohort. The study gave a list of 150 to 200 TCR beta chains associated with cytomegalovirus. According to a later genetic analysis, donors in an Asian-associated ancestry cluster had fewer N-insertions in productive TCRs than the roughly 670-donor mean. In a later analysis, several top co-occurrence clusters were reported to appear linked to parvovirus B19, influenza, CMV and Epstein-Barr virus. Linkage disequilibrium might explain the correlated functional status among segregating V segments, but an unknown experimental factor could not be excluded. This cohort had only TCR beta chains sequenced, and the lack of alpha or paired-chain data limited which features could be detected. CMV serostatus was the only immune exposure information available for the cohort. When HLA alleles, especially DR and DQ, strongly co-occurred, attributing TCR associations to individual alleles was difficult. A later genetic analysis associated a missense DCLRE1C variant with V-gene and J-gene trimming of TCR beta chains, and an independent cohort replicated the association. Because HLA typing was missing for some donors at each locus, association tests included only the typed subset. Because counts were too low, around 18 rarely observed V segments, including chromosome 9 orphons, were left out of the earlier analysis of some 600 of the donors. Broadly in line with IMGT annotations, most TCR beta V segments showed up in productive rearrangements about 87% or about 30% of the time in an earlier analysis of around 600 of the donors. In vitro tests confirmed that a few of the cytomegalovirus-associated TCR beta chains recognize cytomegalovirus antigens. Most TCR sequences were observed very rarely across donors, whereas some public TCRs were present in many individuals. Roughly uniform sequencing depth across donors was assumed in presence/absence analyses, although this assumption may not hold. A further reported finding was that TCR beta sequences accurately predicted the HLA-A and HLA-B alleles for most subjects in the first cohort. Because the 87-base-pair reads could not distinguish some IMGT-functional V segments, including TRBV6-2 and TRBV6-3, those segments were excluded. The authors suggested that the approach could potentially be extended to other disease states and immunological phenotypes. According to a later analysis, TCR association rates differed among HLA loci, with DRB1 alleles showing the most associated TCRs and HLA-C alleles showing the fewest. A group of highly shared sequence variants was considered likely to be a technical artifact of the sequencing pipeline. In a later analysis, HLA-associated TCR beta chains were found to be more clonally expanded and to have lower generation probabilities than equally common non-associated chains. A later analysis found that most CMV-associated TCR beta chains appeared HLA-restricted, with HLA associations seemingly driven largely by CMV exposure. Specific HLA alleles were associated with 15,000 to 20,000 TCR beta sequences at a false discovery rate of 0.05 in a later analysis.

The cohort consisted of approximately 670 healthy bone marrow donors. All cohort members were sampled while nominally healthy, although unrecorded immune exposures were likely present. The donor tested CMV seronegative, placing the donor among the 350 to 400 seronegative members of the cohort. A peripheral blood sample was collected from each donor, and TCR beta sequencing was performed on peripheral blood mononuclear cells. The Qiagen DNeasy Blood Extraction Kit was used to extract genomic DNA from the blood cell samples. Libraries were built with the immunoSEQ multiplex PCR assay. The multiplex PCR relied on a mix of 60 forward primers for TCR Vbeta segments and 13 reverse primers for TCR Jbeta segments. Amplification of the CDR3 region of rearranged TCR beta genes was performed with a multiplex PCR assay on genomic DNA. The amplified TCR beta libraries were sequenced on the Illumina HiSeq System as 87-base-pair reads. Per the original workflow: A later analysis tallied 75 million to 85 million unique TCR beta chains across the 700 or so repertoires, and approximately 12 million of those chains were shared by two or more donors. To remove PCR and sequencing errors, raw reads were error-corrected and collapsed into unique sequences using a nearest-neighbor algorithm that merged closely related sequences. To assign V, D and J gene segments, CDR3 sequences were aligned to IMGT reference sequences. For a sequence to be retained, at least a six-nucleotide match to both a V gene segment and a J gene segment was required. A rearrangement was called productive if the CDR3 had no stop codons and remained in frame with V and J, and every other rearrangement was called non-productive. CDR3 was defined according to IMGT convention as the region running from the second conserved V-encoded cysteine to the conserved J-encoded phenylalanine. Sequences without an unambiguous match to a single V gene segment were excluded from the earlier analysis of several hundred of the donors. In an earlier analysis of several hundred of the donors, V segments were called functional above 56.7% productive rearrangements and were called segregating when the between-donor standard deviation exceeded 5%. A statistical classification framework was built to diagnose cytomegalovirus status from the catalog of TCR beta chain sequences. In a later analysis, V and J genes were assigned by comparing TCR nucleotide sequences against IMGT/GENE-DB human TR gene sequences. The TCRdist pipeline was used in a later analysis to assign CDR3 sequences and most-parsimonious VDJ recombination scenarios. In a later analysis, every TCR beta chain was defined by the combination of its CDR3 amino acid sequence and its V-gene family, and reads without a unique V-gene family were dropped. As a way to deal with suspected cross-contamination and a sequencing artifact, a later analysis dropped 450 to 700 nucleotide sequences that were highly shared and had low generation probability. For each public chain, a later analysis derived a clonal expansion index from normalized ranks of inferred template counts within each repertoire. Generation probabilities in a later analysis came from a VDJ recombination model fitted to out-of-frame rearrangements, and those results were checked against IGoR. Hypergeometric tests were used in a later analysis to score TCR-TCR, TCR-HLA and TCR-CMV co-occurrence, with a repertoire-size bias correction applied to the TCR pairs. In a later analysis, false discovery rates were estimated by permuting HLA or CMV assignments 20 times. In a later analysis, co-occurring TCRs were grouped using DBSCAN, with TCRdist sequence similarity added in when clustering inside HLA-allele-positive subsets. Co-occurrence clustering excluded repertoires with fewer than 30,000 or more than 120,000 public chains, plus five with anomalous nucleotide sharing. The clones in this table, taken by TCRdb from immuneACCESS, are in-frame only. Not every clone is retained; where verified, under half of the shortfall comes from an unresolved V gene, and the cause of the rest is unknown. That table is the source of V, J and clone size, and D and trimming were worked out from the DNA. Within this sample are 100,000 to 150,000 clones, with approximately 15% of them counted one time only. Roughly 2% of the sample is in the top ten clones.

Spanning cysteine to phenylalanine, the CDR3 consists of 15 amino acids. Just the 45-base CDR3 DNA is kept, in frame starting at base 1. From the germline V gene, CDR1 is SGHTA and CDR2 is FQGNSA. V is cut back by 5 bases and J by 3 bases, with 9 bases in the junction unmatched. The V and J genes are TRBV7-2 and TRBJ1-2; TRBD1 aligns with 7 central bases. Sequencing was carried out using PBMCs. The sequence was obtained from a woman under 30 in good health and CMV-seronegative. The CDR3 amino acid sequence is: CASSGNSGTDYGYTF. The DNA reads as follows: TGTGCCAGCAGCGGCAACTCCGGGACAGACTATGGCTACACCTTC.